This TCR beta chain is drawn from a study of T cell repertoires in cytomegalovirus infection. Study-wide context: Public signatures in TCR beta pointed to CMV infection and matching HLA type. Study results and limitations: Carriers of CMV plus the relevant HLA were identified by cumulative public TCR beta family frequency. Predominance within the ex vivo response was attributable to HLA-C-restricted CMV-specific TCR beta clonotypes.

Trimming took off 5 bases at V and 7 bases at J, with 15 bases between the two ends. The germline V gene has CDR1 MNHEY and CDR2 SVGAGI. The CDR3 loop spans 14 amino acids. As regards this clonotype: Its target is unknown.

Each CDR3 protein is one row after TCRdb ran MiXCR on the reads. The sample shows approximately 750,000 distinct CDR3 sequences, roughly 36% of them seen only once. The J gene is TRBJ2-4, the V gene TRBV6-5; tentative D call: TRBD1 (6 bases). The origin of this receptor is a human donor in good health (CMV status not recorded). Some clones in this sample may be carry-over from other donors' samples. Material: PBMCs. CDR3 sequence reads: CASSAPGTHNIQYF. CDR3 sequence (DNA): TGTGCCAGCAGTGCCCCCGGGACACACAACATTCAGTACTTC.